The entry that follows covers one TCR beta chain sequence. Antigen unknown. This sample is drawn from a study of T cell repertoires in cytomegalovirus infection. The wider study: As its CMV epitopes, the study selected recently identified HLA-C-restricted and well-studied HLA-B-restricted targets. Public TCR beta signatures marked donors with CMV infection and the matching HLA. Overall study findings and caveats: It was HLA-C-restricted CMV-specific TCR beta clonotypes that dominated the response ex vivo. Individuals carrying CMV plus the relevant HLA were identified by cumulative frequency of public TCR beta families.

Germline V gene sequence: CDR1 SGHVS, CDR2 FQNEAQ. The CDR3 sequence is 17 residues long. Trimming removed 1 base from V and 3 bases from J, with 16 bases in between. TCRdb reprocessed the reads via MiXCR and lists one record per CDR3 protein. Among roughly 500,000 distinct CDR3 sequences listed, 25% to 35% were seen once. Material: cultured PBMCs, obtained from culture after CMV antigen stimulation. J is TRBJ1-5 and V is TRBV7-8; D not resolved. This TCR was recovered from a human donor in good health (CMV status not recorded). Some clones in this sample may be carry-over from other donors' samples. The CDR3 sequence: CASSLERHYPTNQPQHF. For the CDR3, the DNA is TGTGCCAGCAGCTTAGAACGCCACTACCCTACCAATCAGCCCCAGCATTTT.